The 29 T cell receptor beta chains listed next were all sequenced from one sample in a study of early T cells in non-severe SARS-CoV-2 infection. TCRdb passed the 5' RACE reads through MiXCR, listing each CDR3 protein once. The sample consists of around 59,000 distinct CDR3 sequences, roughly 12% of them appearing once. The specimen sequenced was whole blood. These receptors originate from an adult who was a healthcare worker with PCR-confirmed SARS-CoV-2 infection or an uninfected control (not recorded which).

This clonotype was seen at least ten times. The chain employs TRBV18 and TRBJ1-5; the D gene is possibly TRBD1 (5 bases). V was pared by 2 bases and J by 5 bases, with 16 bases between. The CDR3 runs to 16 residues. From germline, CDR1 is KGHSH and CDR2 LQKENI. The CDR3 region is CASSPIAGAWDQPQHF. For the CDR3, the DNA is TGTGCCAGCTCACCAATTGCCGGGGCCTGGGATCAGCCCCAGCATTTT. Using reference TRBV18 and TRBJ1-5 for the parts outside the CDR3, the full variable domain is NAGVMQNPRHLVRRRGQEARLRCSPMKGHSHVYWYRQLPEEGLKFMVYLQKENIIDESGMPKERFSAEFPKEGPSILRIQQVVRGDSAAYFCASSPIAGAWDQPQHFGDGTRLSIL.

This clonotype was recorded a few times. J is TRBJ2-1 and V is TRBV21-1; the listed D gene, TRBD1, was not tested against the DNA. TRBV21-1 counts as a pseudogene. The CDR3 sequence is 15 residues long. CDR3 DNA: TGTGCCAGCCGTCTAGGTTTTAGGGGTAGAAATGAGCAGTTCTTC. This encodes CASRLGFRGRNEQFF.

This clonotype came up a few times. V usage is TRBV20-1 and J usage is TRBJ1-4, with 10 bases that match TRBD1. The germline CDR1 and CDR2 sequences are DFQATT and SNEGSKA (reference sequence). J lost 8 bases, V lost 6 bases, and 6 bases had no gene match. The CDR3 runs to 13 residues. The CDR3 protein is CSADRGRGEKLFF. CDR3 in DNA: TGCAGTGCCGACAGGGGGCGCGGCGAAAAACTGTTTTTT.

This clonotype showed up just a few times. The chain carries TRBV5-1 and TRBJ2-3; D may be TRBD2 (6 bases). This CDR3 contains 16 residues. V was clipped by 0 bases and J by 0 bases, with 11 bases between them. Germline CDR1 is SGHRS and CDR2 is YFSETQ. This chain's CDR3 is CASSLDSGTSTDTQYF. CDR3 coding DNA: TGCGCCAGCAGCTTGGATAGCGGAACTAGCACAGATACGCAGTATTTT.

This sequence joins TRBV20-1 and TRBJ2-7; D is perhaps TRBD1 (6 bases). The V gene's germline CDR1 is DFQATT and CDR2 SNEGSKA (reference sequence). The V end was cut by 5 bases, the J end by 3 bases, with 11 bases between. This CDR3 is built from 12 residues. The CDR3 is CSAPPQGYEQYF. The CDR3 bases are TGCAGTGCTCCACCACAGGGCTACGAGCAGTACTTC.

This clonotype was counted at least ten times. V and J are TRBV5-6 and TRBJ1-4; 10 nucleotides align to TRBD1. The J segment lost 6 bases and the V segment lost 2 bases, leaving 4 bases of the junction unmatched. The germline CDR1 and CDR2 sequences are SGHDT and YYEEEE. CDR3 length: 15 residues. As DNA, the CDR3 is TGTGCCAGCAGCTTTTCGACAGGGGGCGATGAAAAACTGTTTTTT. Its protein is CASSFSTGGDEKLFF.

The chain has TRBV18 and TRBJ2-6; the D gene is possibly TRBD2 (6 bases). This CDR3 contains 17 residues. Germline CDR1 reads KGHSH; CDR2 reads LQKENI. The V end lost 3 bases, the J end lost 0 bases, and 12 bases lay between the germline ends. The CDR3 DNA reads TGTGCCAGCTCACCGGGACTCATTCACTCTGGGGCCAACGTCCTGACTTTC. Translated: CASSPGLIHSGANVLTF.

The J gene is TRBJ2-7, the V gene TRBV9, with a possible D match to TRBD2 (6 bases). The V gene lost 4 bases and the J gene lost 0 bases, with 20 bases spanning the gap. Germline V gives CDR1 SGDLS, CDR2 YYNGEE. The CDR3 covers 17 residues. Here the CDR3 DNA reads TGTGCCAGCAGCCCGAGAAGATCCGCGGGACTCTCCTACGAGCAGTACTTC. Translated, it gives CASSPRRSAGLSYEQYF.

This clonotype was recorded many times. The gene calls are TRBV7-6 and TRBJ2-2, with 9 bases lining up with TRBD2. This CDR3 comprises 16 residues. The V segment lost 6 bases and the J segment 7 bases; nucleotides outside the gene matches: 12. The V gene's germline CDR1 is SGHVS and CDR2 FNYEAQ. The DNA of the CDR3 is TGTGCCAGCAGATTCGGGGGTAGCGGGAGTAGCGGGGAGCTGTTTTTT. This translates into CASRFGGSGSSGELFF.

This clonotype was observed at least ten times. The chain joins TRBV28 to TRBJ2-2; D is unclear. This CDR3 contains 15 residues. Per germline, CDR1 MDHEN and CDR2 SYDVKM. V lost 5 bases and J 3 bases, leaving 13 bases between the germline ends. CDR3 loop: CASSGAASHTGELFF. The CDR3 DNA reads TGTGCCAGCAGTGGCGCCGCCTCTCACACCGGGGAGCTGTTTTTT.

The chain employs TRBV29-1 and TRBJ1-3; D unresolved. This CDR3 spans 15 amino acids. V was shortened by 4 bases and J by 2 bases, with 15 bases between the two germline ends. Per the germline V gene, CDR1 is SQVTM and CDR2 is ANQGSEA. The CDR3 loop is CSVALEGLAGNTIYF. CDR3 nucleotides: TGCAGCGTTGCCCTGGAGGGTCTGGCTGGAAACACCATATATTTT.

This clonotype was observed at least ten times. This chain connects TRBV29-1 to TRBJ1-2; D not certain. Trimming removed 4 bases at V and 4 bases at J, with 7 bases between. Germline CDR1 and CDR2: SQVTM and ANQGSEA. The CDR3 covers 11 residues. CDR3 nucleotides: TGCAGCGTTGGAACGGGCTATGGCTACACCTTC. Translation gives CSVGTGYGYTF.

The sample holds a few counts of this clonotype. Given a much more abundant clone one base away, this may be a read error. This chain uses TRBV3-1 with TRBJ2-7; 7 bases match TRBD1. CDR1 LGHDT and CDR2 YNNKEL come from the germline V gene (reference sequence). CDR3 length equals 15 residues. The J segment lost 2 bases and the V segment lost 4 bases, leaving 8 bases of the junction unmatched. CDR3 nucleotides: TGTGCCAGCAGCCTCACCAGACAGGGAGCCTACGAGCAGTACTTC. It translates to CASSLTRQGAYEQYF.

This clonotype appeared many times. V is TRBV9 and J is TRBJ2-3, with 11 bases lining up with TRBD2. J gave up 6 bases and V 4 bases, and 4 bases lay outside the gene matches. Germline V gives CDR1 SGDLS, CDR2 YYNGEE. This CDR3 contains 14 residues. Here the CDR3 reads CASSLSGREDTQYF. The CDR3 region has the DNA TGTGCCAGCAGCCTTAGCGGGAGGGAGGATACGCAGTATTTT. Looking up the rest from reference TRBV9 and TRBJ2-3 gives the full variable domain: DSGVTQTPKHLITATGQRVTLRCSPRSGDLSVYWYQQSLDQGLQFLIQYYNGEERAKGNILERFSAQQFPDLHSELNLSSLELGDSALYFCASSLSGREDTQYFGPGTRLTVL.

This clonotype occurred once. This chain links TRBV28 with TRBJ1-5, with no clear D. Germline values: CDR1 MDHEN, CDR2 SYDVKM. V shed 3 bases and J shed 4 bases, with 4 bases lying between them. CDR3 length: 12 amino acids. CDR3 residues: CASSFQNQPQHF. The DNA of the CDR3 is TGTGCCAGCAGTTTCCAGAATCAGCCCCAGCATTTT.

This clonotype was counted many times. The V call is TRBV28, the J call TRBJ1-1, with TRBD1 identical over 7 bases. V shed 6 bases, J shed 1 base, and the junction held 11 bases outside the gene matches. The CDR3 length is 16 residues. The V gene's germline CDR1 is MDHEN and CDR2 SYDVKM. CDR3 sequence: CASRTLRQGPNTEAFF. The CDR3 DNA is TGTGCCAGCAGGACCCTCCGACAGGGACCGAACACTGAAGCTTTCTTT.

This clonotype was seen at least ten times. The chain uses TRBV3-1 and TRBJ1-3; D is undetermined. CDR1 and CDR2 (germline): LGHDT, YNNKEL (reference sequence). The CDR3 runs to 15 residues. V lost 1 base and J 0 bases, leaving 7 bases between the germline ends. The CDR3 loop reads CASSQGTRSGNTIYF. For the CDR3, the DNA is TGTGCCAGCAGCCAAGGTACACGCTCTGGAAACACCATATATTTT.

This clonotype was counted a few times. In DNA, the CDR3 is TGTGCCAGCAGCCAAGATCGTAACTGGTACAATGAGCAGTTCTTC. It specifies CASSQDRNWYNEQFF. This sequence joins TRBV14 and TRBJ2-1; unclear D gene. This CDR3 has 15 residues. Between the trimmed V and J ends, which lost 0 bases and 4 bases, there was a span of 10 bases. Germline lookup yields CDR1 SGHDN and CDR2 FVKESK. Combining the CDR3 with reference TRBV14 and TRBJ2-1 gives the whole variable domain EAGVTQFPSHSVIEKGQTVTLRCDPISGHDNLYWYRRVMGKEIKFLLHFVKESKQDESGMPNNRFLAERTGGTYSTLKVQPAELEDSGVYFCASSQDRNWYNEQFFGPGTRLTVL.

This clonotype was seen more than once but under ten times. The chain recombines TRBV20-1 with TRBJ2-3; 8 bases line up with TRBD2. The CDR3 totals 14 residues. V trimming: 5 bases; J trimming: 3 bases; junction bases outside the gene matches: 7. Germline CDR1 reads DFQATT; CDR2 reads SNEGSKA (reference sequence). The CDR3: CSAQSGSGTDTQYF. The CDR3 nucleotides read TGCAGTGCTCAGAGCGGGAGTGGTACAGATACGCAGTATTTT.

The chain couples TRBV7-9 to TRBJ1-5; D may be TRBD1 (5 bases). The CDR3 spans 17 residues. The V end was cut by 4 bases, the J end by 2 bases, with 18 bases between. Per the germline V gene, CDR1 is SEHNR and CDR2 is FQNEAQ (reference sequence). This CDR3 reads CASSSSGQGSRNQPQHF. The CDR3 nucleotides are TGTGCCAGCAGCTCTAGTGGTCAGGGTAGTCGCAATCAGCCCCAGCATTTT.

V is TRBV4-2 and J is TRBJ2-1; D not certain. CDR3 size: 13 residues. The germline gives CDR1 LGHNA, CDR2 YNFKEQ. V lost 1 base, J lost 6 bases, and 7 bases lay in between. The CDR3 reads CASSQGLPNEQFF. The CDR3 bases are TGTGCCAGCAGCCAAGGGCTCCCCAATGAGCAGTTCTTC.

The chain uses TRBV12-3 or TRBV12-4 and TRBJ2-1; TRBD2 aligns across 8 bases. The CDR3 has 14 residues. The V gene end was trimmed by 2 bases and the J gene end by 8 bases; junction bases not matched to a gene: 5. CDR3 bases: TGTGCCAGCAGTTTACGGCGGGAGGATGATGAGCAGTTCTTC. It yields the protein CASSLRREDDEQFF.

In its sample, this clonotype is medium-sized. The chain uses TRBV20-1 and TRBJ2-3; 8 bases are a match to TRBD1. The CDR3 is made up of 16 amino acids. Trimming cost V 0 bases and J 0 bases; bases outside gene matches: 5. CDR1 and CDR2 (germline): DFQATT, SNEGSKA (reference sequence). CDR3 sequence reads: CSARDDGQGSTDTQYF. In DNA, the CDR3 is TGCAGTGCTAGAGATGACGGACAGGGAAGCACAGATACGCAGTATTTT.

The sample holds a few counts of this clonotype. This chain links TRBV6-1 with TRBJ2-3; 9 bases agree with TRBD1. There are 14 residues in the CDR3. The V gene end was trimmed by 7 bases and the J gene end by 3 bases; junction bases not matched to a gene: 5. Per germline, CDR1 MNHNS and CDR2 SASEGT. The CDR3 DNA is TGTGCCAGCAAAGTGACAGGGGGTACAGATACGCAGTATTTT. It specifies CASKVTGGTDTQYF.

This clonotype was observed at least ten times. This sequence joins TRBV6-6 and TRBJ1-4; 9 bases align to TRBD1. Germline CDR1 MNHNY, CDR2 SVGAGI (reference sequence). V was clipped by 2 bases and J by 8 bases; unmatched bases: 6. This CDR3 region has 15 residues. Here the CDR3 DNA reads TGTGCCAGCAGTTACGGGACAGGGTTTCGCGAAAAACTGTTTTTT. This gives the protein CASSYGTGFREKLFF.

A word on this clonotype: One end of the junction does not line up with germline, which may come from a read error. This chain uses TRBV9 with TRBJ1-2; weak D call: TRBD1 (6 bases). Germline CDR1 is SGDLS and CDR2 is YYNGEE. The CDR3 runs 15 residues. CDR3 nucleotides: TGTGCCAGCACCGTACGGGGGGCGGATAACTATGGCTACACCTTC. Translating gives CASTVRGADNYGYTF.

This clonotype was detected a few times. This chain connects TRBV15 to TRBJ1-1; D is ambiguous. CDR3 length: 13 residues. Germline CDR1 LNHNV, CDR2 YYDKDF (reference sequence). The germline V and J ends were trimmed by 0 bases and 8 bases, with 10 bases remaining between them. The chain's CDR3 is CATSRDHGREAFF. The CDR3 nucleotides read TGTGCCACCAGCAGAGATCATGGCAGGGAAGCTTTCTTT.

CDR3 DNA sequence: TGTGCCAGCAGCCAGGCGGCTAGCGGGAGTTTCTACGAGCAGTACTTC. This encodes CASSQAASGSFYEQYF. The chain employs TRBV7-9 and TRBJ2-7; TRBD2 matches at 10 bases. Per the germline V gene, CDR1 is SEHNR and CDR2 is FQNEAQ (reference sequence). The CDR3 has 16 amino acids. The V and J ends lost 5 bases and 3 bases, in that order; junction bases with no gene match: 10. Complete variable domain (other parts from reference TRBV7-9 and TRBJ2-7): DTGVSQNPRHKITKRGQNVTFRCDPISEHNRLYWYRQTLGQGPEFLTYFQNEAQLEKSRLLSDRFSAERPKGSFSTLEIQRTEQGDSAMYLCASSQAASGSFYEQYFGPGTRLTVT.

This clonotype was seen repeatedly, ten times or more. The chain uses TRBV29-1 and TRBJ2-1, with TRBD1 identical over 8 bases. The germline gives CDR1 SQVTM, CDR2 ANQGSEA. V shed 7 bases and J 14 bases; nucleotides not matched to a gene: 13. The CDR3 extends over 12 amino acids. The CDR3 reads CSAYRQGQGEFF. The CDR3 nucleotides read TGCAGCGCCTACCGACAGGGGCAAGGGGAGTTCTTC.